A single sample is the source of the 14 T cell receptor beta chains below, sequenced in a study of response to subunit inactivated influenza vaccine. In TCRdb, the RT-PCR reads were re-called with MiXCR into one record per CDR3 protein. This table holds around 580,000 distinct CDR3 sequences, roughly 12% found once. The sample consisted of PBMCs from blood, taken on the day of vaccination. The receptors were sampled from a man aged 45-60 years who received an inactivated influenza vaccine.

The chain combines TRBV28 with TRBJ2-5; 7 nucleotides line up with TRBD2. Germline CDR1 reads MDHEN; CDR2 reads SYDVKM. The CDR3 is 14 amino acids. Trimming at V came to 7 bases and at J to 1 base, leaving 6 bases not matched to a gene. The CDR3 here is CASKWREGQETQYF. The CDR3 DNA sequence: TGTGCCAGCAAATGGAGGGAGGGCCAAGAGACCCAGTACTTC.

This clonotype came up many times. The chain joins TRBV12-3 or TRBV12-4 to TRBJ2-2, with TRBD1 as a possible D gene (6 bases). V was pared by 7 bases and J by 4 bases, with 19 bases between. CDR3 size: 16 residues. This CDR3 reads CASNLGARGGTGELFF. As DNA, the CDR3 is TGTGCCAGCAACCTAGGGGCCCGAGGGGGCACCGGGGAGCTGTTTTTT.

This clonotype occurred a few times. The DNA of the CDR3 is TGTGCCAGCAGCTTAGCGGGGGGCCTGAGCTCCTACGAGCAGTACTTC. Translated, it gives CASSLAGGLSSYEQYF. This chain uses TRBV7-9 with TRBJ2-7; D may be TRBD1 or TRBD2 (6 bases each). CDR1 and CDR2 (germline): SEHNR, FQNEAQ (reference sequence). This CDR3 is 16 amino acids long. The V end lost 0 bases, the J end lost 0 bases, and 12 bases lay between the germline ends.

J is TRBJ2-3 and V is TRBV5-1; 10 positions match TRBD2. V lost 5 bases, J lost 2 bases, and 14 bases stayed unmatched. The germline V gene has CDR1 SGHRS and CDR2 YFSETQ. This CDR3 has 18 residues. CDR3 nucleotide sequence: TGCGCCAGCAGTTATTCCCGGCGGCTAGCGGGAGTCACAGATACGCAGTATTTT. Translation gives CASSYSRRLAGVTDTQYF.

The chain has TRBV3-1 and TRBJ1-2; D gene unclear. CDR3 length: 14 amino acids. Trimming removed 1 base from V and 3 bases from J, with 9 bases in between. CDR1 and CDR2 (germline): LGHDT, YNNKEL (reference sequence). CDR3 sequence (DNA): TGTGCCAGCAGCCAAGTCGGTAATGACTATGGCTACACCTTC. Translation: CASSQVGNDYGYTF.

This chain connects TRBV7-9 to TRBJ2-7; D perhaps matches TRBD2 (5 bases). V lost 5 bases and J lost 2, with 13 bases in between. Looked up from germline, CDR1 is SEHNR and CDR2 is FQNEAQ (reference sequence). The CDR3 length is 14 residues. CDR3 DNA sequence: TGTGCCAGCAGCCCAGTAGTAGCGACCTACGAGCAGTACTTC. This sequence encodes CASSPVVATYEQYF. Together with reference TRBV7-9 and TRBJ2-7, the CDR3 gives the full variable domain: DTGVSQNPRHKITKRGQNVTFRCDPISEHNRLYWYRQTLGQGPEFLTYFQNEAQLEKSRLLSDRFSAERPKGSFSTLEIQRTEQGDSAMYLCASSPVVATYEQYFGPGTRLTVT.

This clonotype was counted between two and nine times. The CDR3 sequence is CASTRQGLSNQPQHF. The CDR3 DNA reads TGTGCCAGTACCCGACAGGGGCTGAGCAATCAGCCCCAGCATTTT. This chain connects TRBV19 to TRBJ1-5; 8 nucleotides align to TRBD1. Germline assignment: CDR1 LNHDA and CDR2 SQIVND (reference sequence). The CDR3 has 15 residues. V dropped 7 bases and J dropped 1; count of bases not matched to a gene: 6.

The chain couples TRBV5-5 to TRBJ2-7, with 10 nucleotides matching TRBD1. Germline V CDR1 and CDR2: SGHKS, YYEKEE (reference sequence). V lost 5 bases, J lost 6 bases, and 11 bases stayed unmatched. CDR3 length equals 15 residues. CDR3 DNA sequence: TGTGCCAGCAGTACACCCGGGACAGGGGAAGTCGAGCAGTACTTC. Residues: CASSTPGTGEVEQYF.

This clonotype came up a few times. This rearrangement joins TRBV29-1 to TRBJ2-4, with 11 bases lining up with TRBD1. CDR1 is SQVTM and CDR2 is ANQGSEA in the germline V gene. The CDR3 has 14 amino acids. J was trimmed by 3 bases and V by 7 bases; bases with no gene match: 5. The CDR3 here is CSARGQGVKNIQYF. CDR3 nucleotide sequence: TGCAGCGCCCGGGGACAGGGGGTCAAAAACATTCAGTACTTC.

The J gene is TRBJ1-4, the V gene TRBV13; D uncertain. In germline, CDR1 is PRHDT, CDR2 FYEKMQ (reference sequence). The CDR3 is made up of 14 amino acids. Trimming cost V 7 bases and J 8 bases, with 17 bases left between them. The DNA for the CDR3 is TGTGCCAGCACCCTCGGGAGGGCAAGCGAAAAACTGTTTTTT. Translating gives CASTLGRASEKLFF.

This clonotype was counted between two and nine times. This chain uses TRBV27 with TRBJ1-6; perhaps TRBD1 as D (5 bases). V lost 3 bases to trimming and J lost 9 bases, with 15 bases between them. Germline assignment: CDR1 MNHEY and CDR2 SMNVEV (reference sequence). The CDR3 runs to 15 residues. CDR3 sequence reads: CASSFNGAGASPLHF. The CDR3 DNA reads TGTGCCAGCAGTTTTAACGGGGCTGGAGCTTCACCCCTCCACTTT.

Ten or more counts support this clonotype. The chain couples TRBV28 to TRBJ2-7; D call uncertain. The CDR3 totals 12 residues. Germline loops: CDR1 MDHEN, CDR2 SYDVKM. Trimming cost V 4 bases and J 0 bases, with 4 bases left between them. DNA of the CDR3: TGTGCCAGCAGTTCCCTCTCCTACGAGCAGTACTTC. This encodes CASSSLSYEQYF. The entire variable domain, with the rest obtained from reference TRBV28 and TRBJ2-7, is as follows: DVKVTQSSRYLVKRTGEKVFLECVQDMDHENMFWYRQDPGLGLRLIYFSYDVKMKEKGDIPEGYSVSREKKERFSLILESASTNQTSMYLCASSSLSYEQYFGPGTRLTVT.

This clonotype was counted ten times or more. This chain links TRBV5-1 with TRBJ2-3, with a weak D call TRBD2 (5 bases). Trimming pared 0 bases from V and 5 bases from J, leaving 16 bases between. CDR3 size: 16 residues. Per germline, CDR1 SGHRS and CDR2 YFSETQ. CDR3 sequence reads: CASSLGPSKGGDTQYF. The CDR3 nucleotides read TGCGCCAGCAGCTTGGGTCCCTCGAAAGGAGGAGATACGCAGTATTTT.

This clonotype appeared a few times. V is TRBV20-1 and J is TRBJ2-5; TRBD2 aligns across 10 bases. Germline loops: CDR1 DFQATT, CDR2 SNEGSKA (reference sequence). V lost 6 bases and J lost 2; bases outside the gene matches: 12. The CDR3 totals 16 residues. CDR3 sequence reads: CSAQGISGRFQETQYF. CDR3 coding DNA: TGCAGTGCCCAGGGTATTAGCGGGAGGTTTCAAGAGACCCAGTACTTC.